What follows is one T cell receptor beta chain and its context. What it recognizes is unknown. These data belong to a study of CD8+CD57+ T cells in acquired aplastic anemia. The study, taken as a whole, reports: Sharing between patients and controls was observed for 25 to 30 CD8+ CDR3 sequences. Levels of CD8+ Simpson's diversity were not significantly distinct in patients versus controls.

Genomic DNA acted as the template from which TCR beta VDJ combination and CDR3 sequence profiling were carried out. MiXCR, applied by TCRdb to the reads, yields one record per CDR3 protein. The table records approximately 65,000 distinct CDR3 sequences, roughly 58% of them present only once. The specimen was sorted CD4+, CD8+, or CD8+CD57+ T cells (not recorded which) from PBMCs. This TCR was recovered from a human donor in good health, serving as a control.

CDR3 sequence reads: CATTRGQGANQPQHF. The DNA for the CDR3 is TGTGCCACCACCAGGGGACAGGGGGCGAATCAGCCCCAGCATTTT. The J gene is TRBJ1-5, the V gene TRBV19, with 12 bases lining up with TRBD1. The V segment lost 10 bases and the J segment 4 bases; nucleotides outside the gene matches: 8. Germline-derived CDR1 and CDR2 are LNHDA and SQIVND (reference sequence). This CDR3 region has 15 residues.